This T cell receptor (beta chain) was recorded in a study of graft-versus-host responses after intestinal transplantation. Study overall: The study gave all recipients anti-thymocyte globulin induction, then tacrolimus and steroids for approximately 3 years.

As to this clone: Antigen specificity is unknown.

Sequencing was performed with immunoSEQ multiplex PCR; in TCRdb, only in-frame clones are kept and a portion is missing. The sample records more than 70,000 clones, roughly 80% being singletons. The sequences come from unstimulated CD4+ T cells sorted from spleen or lymph node cells, collected before intestinal transplant. The sequence came from a human donor who received an intestinal transplant.

The CDR3 region has the DNA TGTGCCAGCAGCTCCCGGGGGGCGAGCTCCTACAATGAGCAGTTCTTC. Amino acids: CASSSRGASSYNEQFF. The chain combines TRBV11-3 with TRBJ2-1; a possible D gene is TRBD2 (7 bases). Germline CDR1 and CDR2: SGHNT and YENEEA. The CDR3 is 16 residues long. Between the trimmed V and J ends, which lost 4 bases and 0 bases, there was a span of 13 bases.